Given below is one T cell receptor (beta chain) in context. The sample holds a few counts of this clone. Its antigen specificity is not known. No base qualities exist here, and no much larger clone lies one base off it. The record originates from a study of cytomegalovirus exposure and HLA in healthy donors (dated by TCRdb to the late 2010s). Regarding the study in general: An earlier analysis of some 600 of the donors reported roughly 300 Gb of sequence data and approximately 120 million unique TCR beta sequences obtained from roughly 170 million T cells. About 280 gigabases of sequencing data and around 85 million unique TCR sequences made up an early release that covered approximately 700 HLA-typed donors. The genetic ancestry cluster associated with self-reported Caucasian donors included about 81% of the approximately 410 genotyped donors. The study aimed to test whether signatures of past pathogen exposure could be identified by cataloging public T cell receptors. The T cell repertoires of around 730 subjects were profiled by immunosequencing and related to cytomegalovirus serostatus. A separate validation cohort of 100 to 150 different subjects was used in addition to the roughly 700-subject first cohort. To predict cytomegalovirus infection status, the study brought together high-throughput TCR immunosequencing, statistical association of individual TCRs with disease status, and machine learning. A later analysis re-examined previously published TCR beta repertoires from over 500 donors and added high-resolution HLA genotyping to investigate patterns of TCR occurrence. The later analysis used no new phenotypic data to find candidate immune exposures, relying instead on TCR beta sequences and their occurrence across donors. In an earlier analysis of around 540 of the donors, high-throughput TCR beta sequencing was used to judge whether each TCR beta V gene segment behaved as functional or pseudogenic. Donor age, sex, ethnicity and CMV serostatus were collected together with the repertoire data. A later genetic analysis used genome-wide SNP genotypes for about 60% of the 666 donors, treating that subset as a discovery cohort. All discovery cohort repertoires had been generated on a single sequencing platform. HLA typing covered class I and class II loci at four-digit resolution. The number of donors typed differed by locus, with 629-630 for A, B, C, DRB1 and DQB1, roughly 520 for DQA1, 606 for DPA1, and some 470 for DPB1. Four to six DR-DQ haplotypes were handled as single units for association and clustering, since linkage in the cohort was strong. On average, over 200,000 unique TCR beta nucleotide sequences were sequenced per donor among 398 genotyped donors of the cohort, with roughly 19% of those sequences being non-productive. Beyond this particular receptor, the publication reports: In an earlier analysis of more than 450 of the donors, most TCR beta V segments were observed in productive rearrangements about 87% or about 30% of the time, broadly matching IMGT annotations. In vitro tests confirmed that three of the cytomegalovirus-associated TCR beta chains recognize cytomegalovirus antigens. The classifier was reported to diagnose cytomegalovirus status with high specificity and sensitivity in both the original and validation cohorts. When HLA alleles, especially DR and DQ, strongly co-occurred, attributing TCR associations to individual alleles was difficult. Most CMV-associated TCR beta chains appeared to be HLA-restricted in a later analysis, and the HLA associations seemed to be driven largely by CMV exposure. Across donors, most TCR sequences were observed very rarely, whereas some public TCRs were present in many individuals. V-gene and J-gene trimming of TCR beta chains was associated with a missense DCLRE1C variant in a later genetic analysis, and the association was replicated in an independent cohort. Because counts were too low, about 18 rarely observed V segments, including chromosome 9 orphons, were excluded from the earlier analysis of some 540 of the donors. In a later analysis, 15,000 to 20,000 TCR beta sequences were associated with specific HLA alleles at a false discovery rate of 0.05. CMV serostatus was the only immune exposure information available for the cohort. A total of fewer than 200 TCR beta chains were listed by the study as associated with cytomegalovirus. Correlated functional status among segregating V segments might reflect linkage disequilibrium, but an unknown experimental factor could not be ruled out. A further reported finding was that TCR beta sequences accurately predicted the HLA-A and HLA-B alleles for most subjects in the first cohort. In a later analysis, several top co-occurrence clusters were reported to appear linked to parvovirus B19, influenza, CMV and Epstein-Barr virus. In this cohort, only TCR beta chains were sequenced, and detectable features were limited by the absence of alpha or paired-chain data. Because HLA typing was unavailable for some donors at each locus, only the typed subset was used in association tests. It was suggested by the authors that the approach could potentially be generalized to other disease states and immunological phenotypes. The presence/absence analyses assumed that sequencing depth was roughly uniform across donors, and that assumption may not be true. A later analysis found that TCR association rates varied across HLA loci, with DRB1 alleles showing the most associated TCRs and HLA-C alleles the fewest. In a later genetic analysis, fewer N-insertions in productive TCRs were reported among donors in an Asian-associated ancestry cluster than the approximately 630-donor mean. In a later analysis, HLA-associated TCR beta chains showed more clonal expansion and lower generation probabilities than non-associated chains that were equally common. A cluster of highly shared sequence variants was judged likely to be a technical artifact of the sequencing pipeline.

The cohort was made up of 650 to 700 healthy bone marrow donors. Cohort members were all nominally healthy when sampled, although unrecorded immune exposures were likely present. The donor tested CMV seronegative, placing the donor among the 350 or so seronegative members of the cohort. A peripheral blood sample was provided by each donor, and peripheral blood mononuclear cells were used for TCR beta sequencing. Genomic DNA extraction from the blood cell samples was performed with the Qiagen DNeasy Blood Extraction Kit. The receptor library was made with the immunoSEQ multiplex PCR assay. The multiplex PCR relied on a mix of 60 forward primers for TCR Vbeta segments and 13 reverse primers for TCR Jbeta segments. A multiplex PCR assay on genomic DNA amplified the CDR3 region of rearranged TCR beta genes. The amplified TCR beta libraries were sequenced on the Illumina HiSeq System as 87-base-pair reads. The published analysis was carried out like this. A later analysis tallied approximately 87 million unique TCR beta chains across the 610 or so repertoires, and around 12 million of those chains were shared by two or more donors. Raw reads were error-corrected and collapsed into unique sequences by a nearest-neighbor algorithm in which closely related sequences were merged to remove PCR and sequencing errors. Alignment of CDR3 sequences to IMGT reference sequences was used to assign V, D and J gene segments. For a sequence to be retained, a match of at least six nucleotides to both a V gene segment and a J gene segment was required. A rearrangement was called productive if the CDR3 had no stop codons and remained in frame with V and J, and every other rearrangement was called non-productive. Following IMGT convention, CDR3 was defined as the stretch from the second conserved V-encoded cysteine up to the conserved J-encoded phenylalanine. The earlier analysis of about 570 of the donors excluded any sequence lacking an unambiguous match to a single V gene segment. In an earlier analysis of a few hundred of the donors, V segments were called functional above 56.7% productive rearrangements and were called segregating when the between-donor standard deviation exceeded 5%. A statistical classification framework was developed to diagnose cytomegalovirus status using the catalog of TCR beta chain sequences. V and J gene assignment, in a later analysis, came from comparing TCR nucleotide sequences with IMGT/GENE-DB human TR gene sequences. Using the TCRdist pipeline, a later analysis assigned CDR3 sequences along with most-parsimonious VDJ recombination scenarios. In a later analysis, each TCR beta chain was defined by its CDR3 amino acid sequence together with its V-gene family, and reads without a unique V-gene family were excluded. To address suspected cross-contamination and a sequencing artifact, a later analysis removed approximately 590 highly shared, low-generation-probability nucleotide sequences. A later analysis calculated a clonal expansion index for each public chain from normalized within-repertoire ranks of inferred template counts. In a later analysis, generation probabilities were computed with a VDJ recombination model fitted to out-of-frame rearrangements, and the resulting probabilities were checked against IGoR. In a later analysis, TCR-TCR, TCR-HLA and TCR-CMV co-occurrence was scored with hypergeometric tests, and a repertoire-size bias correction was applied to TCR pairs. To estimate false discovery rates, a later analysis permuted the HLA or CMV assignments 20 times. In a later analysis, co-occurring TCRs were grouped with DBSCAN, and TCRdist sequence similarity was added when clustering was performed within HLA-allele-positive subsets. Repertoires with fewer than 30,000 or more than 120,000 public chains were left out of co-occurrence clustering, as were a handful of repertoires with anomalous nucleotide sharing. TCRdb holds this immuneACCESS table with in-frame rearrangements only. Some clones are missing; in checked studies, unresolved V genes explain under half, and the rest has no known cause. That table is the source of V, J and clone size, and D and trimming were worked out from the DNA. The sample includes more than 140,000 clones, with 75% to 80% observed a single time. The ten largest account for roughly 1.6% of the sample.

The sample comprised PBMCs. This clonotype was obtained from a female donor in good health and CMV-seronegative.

The CDR3 region has the sequence CASSMTGTDEKLFF. The bases are TGTGCCAGCAGCATGACTGGGACAGATGAAAAACTGTTTTTT. The chain was built from TRBV28 and TRBJ1-4; TRBD1 agrees with 7 junctional bases. As encoded in the germline V gene, CDR1 is MDHEN while CDR2 is SYDVKM. Measured from the cysteine to the phenylalanine, the CDR3 is 14 residues long. The DNA shown is the 42-base CDR3, in frame from base 1. The germline V end is reduced by 6 bases and the J end by 6 bases; junction bases left unmatched: 7.